Following are 12 T cell receptor beta chains from one sample sequenced in a study of patients and donors after allogeneic stem cell transplantation. TCRdb re-derived calls from the RT-PCR reads in MiXCR, one entry per CDR3 protein. In the table there are tens of thousands of distinct CDR3 sequences, around a quarter of which are singletons. The source material was blood, either unsorted or a sorted T cell fraction (not recorded which). All receptors derive from a human donor who was either an allogeneic HSCT recipient or a stem cell or donor lymphocyte infusion donor (not recorded which). It is not recorded whose cells these are; they may come from a transplant donor.

The chain carries TRBV7-9 and TRBJ2-3; 9 bases agree with TRBD2. The J segment lost 2 bases and the V segment lost 5 bases, leaving 5 bases of the junction unmatched. CDR1 is SEHNR and CDR2 is FQNEAQ in the germline V gene (reference sequence). This CDR3 spans 15 amino acids. The CDR3 protein is CASSRLAAITDTQYF. The CDR3 region has the DNA TGTGCCAGCAGCCGACTAGCGGCAATCACAGATACGCAGTATTTT. Variable domain in full (rest from reference TRBV7-9 and TRBJ2-3): DTGVSQNPRHKITKRGQNVTFRCDPISEHNRLYWYRQTLGQGPEFLTYFQNEAQLEKSRLLSDRFSAERPKGSFSTLEIQRTEQGDSAMYLCASSRLAAITDTQYFGPGTRLTVL.

The CDR3 region is CASSLRGNEQYF. CDR3 coding DNA: TGTGCCAGCAGTTTGAGGGGGAACGAGCAGTACTTC. V is TRBV27 and J is TRBJ2-7; D is perhaps TRBD1 (6 bases). Trimming removed 3 bases at V and 5 bases at J, with 8 bases between. CDR3 length: 12 residues. Germline CDR1 MNHEY, CDR2 SMNVEV (reference sequence).

There are many counts of this clonotype. The gene calls are TRBV4-1 and TRBJ2-1, with D hard to call. The CDR3 consists of 16 residues. Germline lookup yields CDR1 MGHRA and CDR2 YSYEKL. Trimming removed 8 bases from V and 7 bases from J, with 24 bases in between. The CDR3 nucleotides are TGCGCCAGCGGTTTTTTGCCGGGCTACGGTGGGAATGAGCAGTTCTTC. Translated, it gives CASGFLPGYGGNEQFF.

This clonotype was detected a few times. The chain employs TRBV11-2 and TRBJ1-2; TRBD1 aligns across 10 bases. CDR1 is SGHAT, CDR2 FQNNGV, per germline. The CDR3 has 17 amino acids. Germline trimming cut 3 bases from V and 3 bases from J; bases unmatched to any gene: 10. The CDR3 DNA sequence: TGTGCCAGCAGCTTTACCCTTGGGACAGGGGAAGACTATGGCTACACCTTC. Amino acids: CASSFTLGTGEDYGYTF. The whole variable domain, filled in from reference TRBV11-2 and TRBJ1-2, reads EAGVAQSPRYKIIEKRQSVAFWCNPISGHATLYWYQQILGQGPKLLIQFQNNGVVDDSQLPKDRFSAERLKGVDSTLKIQPAKLEDSAVYLCASSFTLGTGEDYGYTFGSGTRLTVV.

V usage is TRBV30 and J usage is TRBJ2-3; D could derive from TRBD1 or TRBD2 (5 bases each). CDR3 size: 13 residues. Germline V gives CDR1 GTSNPN, CDR2 SVGIG (reference sequence). V dropped 4 bases and J dropped 3 bases, with 11 bases sitting between them. The CDR3 bases are TGTGCCTGGACCCCGAGGGGAACAGATACGCAGTATTTT. It translates to CAWTPRGTDTQYF.

A few counts support this clonotype. This chain connects TRBV7-2 to TRBJ1-5; D uncertain. Looked up from germline, CDR1 is SGHTA and CDR2 is FQGNSA. V dropped 1 base and J dropped 2 bases, with 6 bases sitting between them. The CDR3 is made up of 14 amino acids. The CDR3 sequence is CASSLEHGNQPQHF. The CDR3 DNA sequence: TGTGCCAGCAGCTTAGAACATGGCAATCAGCCCCAGCATTTT.

There are many counts of this clonotype. The chain is built from TRBV7-9 and TRBJ2-5; the D is unclear. Looked up from germline, CDR1 is SEHNR and CDR2 is FQNEAQ (reference sequence). CDR3 length: 14 residues. The V end lost 1 base, the J end lost 2 bases, and 8 bases lay between the germline ends. Here the CDR3 reads CASSLGGGQETQYF. The CDR3 nucleotides read TGTGCCAGCAGCTTAGGTGGTGGGCAAGAGACCCAGTACTTC.

This chain links TRBV7-2 with TRBJ1-1; D unresolved. V lost 6 bases, J lost 11 bases, and 16 bases lay in between. The germline gives CDR1 SGHTA, CDR2 FQGNSA. The CDR3 covers 12 residues. CDR3 protein: CASSLFAGSAFF. DNA of the CDR3: TGTGCCAGCAGTTTATTTGCAGGATCGGCTTTCTTT.

This chain uses TRBV5-1 with TRBJ2-1; 9 bases are shared with TRBD2. Germline assignment: CDR1 SGHRS and CDR2 YFSETQ. The ends lost 4 bases at V and 9 bases at J; junction bases unmatched: 8. The CDR3 totals 14 residues. The CDR3 loop is CASSRGLAVLEQFF. CDR3 sequence (DNA): TGCGCCAGCAGCAGGGGACTAGCCGTCCTTGAGCAGTTCTTC. Filled out from reference TRBV5-1 and TRBJ2-1, the complete variable domain reads KAGVTQTPRYLIKTRGQQVTLSCSPISGHRSVSWYQQTPGQGLQFLFEYFSETQRNKGNFPGRFSGRQFSNSRSEMNVSTLELGDSALYLCASSRGLAVLEQFFGPGTRLTVL.

The genes are TRBV5-1 and TRBJ2-2; tentative D call: TRBD1 (5 bases). Germline CDR1 SGHRS, CDR2 YFSETQ. V lost 0 bases and J lost 0, with 6 bases in between. This CDR3 is built from 15 residues. CDR3 nucleotide sequence: TGCGCCAGCAGCTTGGAGACAGCGAACACCGGGGAGCTGTTTTTT. Translation gives CASSLETANTGELFF.

The V and J genes are TRBV7-2 and TRBJ2-2; D possibly corresponds to TRBD1 (5 bases). The CDR3 totals 15 residues. Germline V gives CDR1 SGHTA, CDR2 FQGNSA. V lost 5 bases, J lost 5 bases, and 15 bases lay in between. CDR3 residues: CASSPQVRGTGELFF. The DNA of the CDR3 is TGTGCCAGCAGCCCTCAGGTTAGGGGTACCGGGGAGCTGTTTTTT.

The rearrangement joins TRBV4-1 to TRBJ2-1, with TRBD2 matching 11 bases. The CDR3 is 16 amino acids. Germline trimming cut 4 bases from V and 3 bases from J; bases unmatched to any gene: 5. The germline V gene encodes CDR1 MGHRA and CDR2 YSYEKL. DNA for the CDR3: TGCGCCAGCAGCCCCGTAGCGGGGGGGTTCTACAATGAGCAGTTCTTC. It yields the protein CASSPVAGGFYNEQFF.